Presented here are 19 T cell receptor beta chains from one specimen sequenced in a study of CD8 T cells in ankylosing spondylitis. TCRdb passed the 5' RACE reads through MiXCR, listing each CDR3 protein once. In the table there are about 240,000 distinct CDR3 sequences, more than 20% of which are singletons. The source material was blood, either unsorted or a sorted T cell fraction (not recorded which). All receptors come from a male donor with ankylosing spondylitis or in good health (not recorded which).

In its sample, this clonotype was seen many times. This sequence joins TRBV29-1 and TRBJ1-2; 11 bases agree with TRBD1. Germline CDR1 SQVTM, CDR2 ANQGSEA. The CDR3 is 13 residues long. Trimming removed 5 bases from V and 3 bases from J; junction bases left unmatched: 2. CDR3 nucleotide sequence: TGCAGCGTTAAGGGACAGGGGGACTATGGCTACACCTTC. It is translated as CSVKGQGDYGYTF.

V usage is TRBV24-1 and J usage is TRBJ2-1; D remains unclear. CDR1 and CDR2 (germline): KGHDR, SFDVKD. The CDR3 length is 13 residues. V lost 12 bases, J lost 7 bases, and 18 bases lay in between. The CDR3 DNA reads as TGTGCCGTCGGGTTTAGGTTCAGGAATGAGCAGTTCTTC. This translates into CAVGFRFRNEQFF.

This clonotype was observed a few times. The V gene is TRBV6-1, the J gene TRBJ2-7; possible D gene TRBD2, 6 bases. V lost 6 bases and J 3 bases, leaving 15 bases between the germline ends. This CDR3 is built from 14 residues. Germline CDR1 MNHNS, CDR2 SASEGT. CDR3 bases: TGTGCCAGCAGAGACATGGGACTTATCTACGAGCAGTACTTC. It specifies CASRDMGLIYEQYF.

The table lists this clonotype with a few counts. The chain is built from TRBV6-1 and TRBJ2-3, with 11 positions matching TRBD2. The trim removed 7 bases at V and 4 bases at J, leaving 7 bases unmatched. The CDR3 extends over 15 amino acids. Germline values: CDR1 MNHNS, CDR2 SASEGT. CDR3 residues: CASTLSSGGADTQYF. The CDR3 DNA reads as TGTGCCAGCACCCTGAGTAGCGGGGGGGCAGATACGCAGTATTTT.

This clonotype was picked up many times. The chain is built from TRBV9 and TRBJ2-7; 7 positions match TRBD1. CDR3 size: 17 residues. Trimming removed 0 bases from V and 2 bases from J; junction bases left unmatched: 11. Looked up from germline, CDR1 is SGDLS and CDR2 is YYNGEE. DNA of the CDR3: TGTGCCAGCAGCGTAGGGGACAGCCGTCTCACTCCCTACGAGCAGTACTTC. Its translation: CASSVGDSRLTPYEQYF.

There are many counts of this clonotype. This chain joins TRBV5-1 and TRBJ2-1; 7 bases align to TRBD1. The J segment lost 3 bases and the V segment lost 2 bases, leaving 8 bases of the junction unmatched. The CDR3 runs 16 residues. Per germline, CDR1 SGHRS and CDR2 YFSETQ. CDR3 in DNA: TGCGCCAGCAGCTTATCAACAGGGGTCGACTACAATGAGCAGTTCTTC. It codes for CASSLSTGVDYNEQFF.

The rearrangement links TRBV19 to TRBJ1-5, with a weak D call TRBD1 (6 bases). V lost 8 bases, J lost 7 bases, and 15 bases lay in between. The CDR3 totals 13 residues. The germline CDR1 and CDR2 sequences are LNHDA and SQIVND (reference sequence). This chain's CDR3 is CASQTYRDQPQHF. As DNA, the CDR3 is TGTGCCAGTCAGACATACAGGGACCAGCCCCAGCATTTT. Together with reference TRBV19 and TRBJ1-5, the CDR3 gives the full variable domain: DGGITQSPKYLFRKEGQNVTLSCEQNLNHDAMYWYRQDPGQGLRLIYYSQIVNDFQKGDIAEGYSVSREKKESFPLTVTSAQKNPTAFYLCASQTYRDQPQHFGDGTRLSIL.

The chain has TRBV12-3 or TRBV12-4 and TRBJ1-5; tentative D call: TRBD1 (5 bases). The germline V and J ends were trimmed by 5 bases and 4 bases, with 15 bases remaining between them. The CDR3 loop spans 15 amino acids. The CDR3: CASSPTAGRNQPQHF. The CDR3 coding sequence is TGTGCCAGCAGTCCGACCGCGGGACGTAATCAGCCCCAGCATTTT.

As to this clonotype: This could be a read error, since a much larger clone is one nucleotide away. The CDR3 end shows no conserved phenylalanine or tryptophan, and so a read error is likely. The chain carries TRBV20-1 and TRBJ2-3; 8 nucleotides match TRBD1. J gave up 4 bases and V 7 bases, and 10 bases lay outside the gene matches. The CDR3 consists of 14 residues. CDR1 and CDR2 from the germline V gene are DFQATT and SNEGSKA (reference sequence). DNA for the CDR3: TGCAGTGTCGCCCCGGGACAGGTCCCAGATACGCAGTATTAT. Its protein is CSVAPGQVPDTQYY.

The V call is TRBV5-1, the J call TRBJ2-7; TRBD2 is a possible D gene (5 bases). CDR1 is SGHRS, CDR2 YFSETQ, per germline. This CDR3 has 14 residues. The V end lost 6 bases, the J end lost 3 bases, and 16 bases lay between the germline ends. The chain's CDR3 is CASTQGGNGYEQYF. CDR3 DNA sequence: TGCGCCAGCACCCAAGGAGGTAATGGCTACGAGCAGTACTTC.

This clonotype turned up a few times. The chain carries TRBV20-1 and TRBJ1-2; no reliable D call. The CDR3 covers 16 residues. Germline V gene lookup returns CDR1 DFQATT and CDR2 SNEGSKA (reference sequence). Trimming stripped 0 bases from V and 0 bases from J, with 14 bases between. CDR3 protein: CSARDDFGSPNYGYTF. CDR3 nucleotide sequence: TGCAGTGCTAGAGATGATTTCGGGTCTCCTAACTATGGCTACACCTTC.

This chain connects TRBV10-1 to TRBJ2-5; perhaps TRBD1 as D (6 bases). Trimming removed 3 bases at V and 3 bases at J, with 14 bases between. Germline CDR1 reads WNHNN; CDR2 reads SYGVQD (reference sequence). The CDR3 loop spans 15 amino acids. CDR3 in amino acids: CASSESSGTKETQYF. The CDR3 nucleotides are TGCGCCAGCAGTGAATCCTCGGGGACAAAAGAGACCCAGTACTTC.

The chain is built from TRBV12-3 or TRBV12-4 and TRBJ1-2; 7 bases align to TRBD1. Trimming cost V 6 bases and J 2 bases; bases outside gene matches: 12. CDR3 length equals 16 residues. In nucleotides, the CDR3 is TGTGCCAGCAGAGGGACAGCCAAACGAGGGAACTATGGCTACACCTTC. Translating it yields CASRGTAKRGNYGYTF.

This clonotype was counted at least ten times. The J gene is TRBJ1-5, the V gene TRBV20-1; unclear D gene. This CDR3 is built from 14 residues. The V end was cut by 4 bases, the J end by 0 bases, with 10 bases between. Per the germline V gene, CDR1 is DFQATT and CDR2 is SNEGSKA (reference sequence). The chain's CDR3 is CSAKSVNSNQPQHF. The DNA for the CDR3 is TGCAGTGCTAAGTCAGTGAATAGCAATCAGCCCCAGCATTTT.

This CDR3 is CASSWDRVRPSTDTQYF. The DNA for the CDR3 is TGCGCCAGCAGTTGGGACAGGGTCCGACCTAGCACAGATACGCAGTATTTT. This rearrangement joins TRBV23-1 to TRBJ2-3, with TRBD1 matching over 9 bases. TRBV23-1 is flagged as an ORF with uncertain function. The CDR3 runs 17 residues. With V trimmed by 5 bases and J by 0 bases, 9 bases remained unmatched.

The sample holds many counts of this clonotype. The V call is TRBV12-3 or TRBV12-4, the J call TRBJ2-3; no firm D call. Trimming took 3 bases from V and 6 from J, leaving 4 bases between them. This CDR3 spans 11 amino acids. The CDR3 DNA reads TGTGCCAGCAGTTTGGGGGATACGCAGTATTTT. Residues: CASSLGDTQYF.

This clonotype was seen repeatedly, ten times or more. V gene TRBV9 combines with J gene TRBJ1-6; the D gene is possibly TRBD1 (5 bases). V was pared by 1 base and J by 9 bases, with 14 bases between. This CDR3 region has 15 residues. Germline V lookup: CDR1 SGDLS, CDR2 YYNGEE. The CDR3 here is CASSVTGQALSPLHF. The CDR3 region has the DNA TGTGCCAGCAGCGTAACCGGACAAGCCCTTTCACCCCTCCACTTT.

This clonotype was detected many times. V is TRBV4-1 and J is TRBJ1-5; perhaps TRBD1 as D (5 bases). The CDR3 extends over 14 amino acids. V lost 0 bases and J lost 5, with 8 bases in between. Germline-derived CDR1 and CDR2 are MGHRA and YSYEKL. CDR3 residues: CASSQETGYQPQHF. Here the CDR3 DNA reads TGCGCCAGCAGCCAAGAAACAGGCTATCAGCCCCAGCATTTT.

As concerns this clonotype: A read error may explain this, as a much larger clone is one base away. V is TRBV12-3 or TRBV12-4 and J is TRBJ1-1; TRBD1 matches at 7 bases. Trimming cost V 3 bases and J 7 bases; bases outside gene matches: 8. The CDR3 sequence is 14 residues long. The CDR3 bases are TGTGCCAGCAGTTTGCGCCAGGGGGATAATGAAGCTTTCTTT. It specifies CASSLRQGDNEAFF.